These 13 T cell receptor beta chains came from one sample sequenced in a study of molecular identifiers for immune sequencing clone quantification. TCRdb reanalysed the PCR reads using MiXCR and keeps one entry per CDR3 protein. The table lists about 100,000 distinct CDR3 sequences, around a third of them singletons. Specimen: naive CD8+ T cells from blood, with Jurkat cell RNA spiked in. The subset was: FACS-sorted CD8+CD4-CCR7+CD45RA+ naive T cells. Every receptor here comes from a human donor in good health. Some libraries in this study had Jurkat cell RNA spiked in.

This clonotype was detected once. Compared with germline, one end of the junction differs, possibly owing to a read error. The chain joins TRBV23-1 to TRBJ2-7; 8 nucleotides match TRBD1. TRBV23-1 is reported as an ORF; its role is uncertain. The CDR3 contains 14 residues. The CDR3 protein is CASRPGQGFYEEYF. In DNA form, the CDR3 reads TGCGCCAGCAGACCTGGACAGGGTTTCTACGAGGAGTACTTC.

About this clonotype itself: A much larger clonotype is one base distant, so this may be a read error. The chain links TRBV7-9 to TRBJ1-5; possible D gene TRBD1, 6 bases. In germline, CDR1 is SEHNR, CDR2 FQNEAQ (reference sequence). The CDR3 spans 15 residues. Trimming took off 7 bases at V and 5 bases at J, with 18 bases between the two ends. The CDR3 nucleotides are TGTGCCAGCAACTCGGCCGGGCAGGGGTATCAGCCCCAGCATTTT. This encodes CASNSAGQGYQPQHF.

A remark on this clonotype: A much larger clone differs by one base, so this may be a read error. The rearrangement joins TRBV7-6 to TRBJ2-1; D is ambiguous. Germline CDR1 reads SGHVS; CDR2 reads FNYEAQ. The CDR3 runs to 11 residues. CDR3 sequence: CTSSLGGEQFF. CDR3 in DNA: TGTACCAGCAGCTTAGGCGGTGAGCAGTTCTTC.

With respect to this clonotype: Possible read error: a much larger clone is one base away. No conserved phenylalanine or tryptophan is present at the end of the CDR3, so a read error is the likely explanation. CDR3 in DNA: TGTGCCAGCAGGGTAGCGGGGGCCTACGAGCAGTACTCC. This sequence encodes CASRVAGAYEQYS. The genes are TRBV28 and TRBJ2-7; 9 nucleotides match TRBD2. V lost 6 bases, J lost 2 bases, and 2 bases stayed unmatched. In germline, CDR1 is MDHEN, CDR2 SYDVKM. CDR3 length equals 13 residues.

This clonotype was seen ten or more times. The chain employs TRBV28 and TRBJ2-3; TRBD2 might be the D (7 bases). The V gene lost 8 bases and the J gene lost 2 bases, with 20 bases spanning the gap. The CDR3 totals 16 residues. CDR1 and CDR2 from the germline V gene are MDHEN and SYDVKM. CDR3 sequence (DNA): TGTGCCAGCCTCAGGGGTCGGGAGGTGTACACAGATACGCAGTATTTT. Its protein product is CASLRGREVYTDTQYF.

Concerning this clonotype itself: A single base separates this from a much larger clone, so it may be a read error. This chain's CDR3 is CASSPYRESNEKLFF. The CDR3 DNA sequence: TGCGCCAGCAGCCCATACAGGGAGTCAAATGAAAAACTGTTTTTT. V is TRBV5-1 and J is TRBJ1-4; D is possibly TRBD1 (6 bases). Germline-derived CDR1 and CDR2 are SGHRS and YFSETQ. Trimming pared 4 bases from V and 5 bases from J, leaving 15 bases between. This CDR3 is 15 amino acids long.

This clonotype was recorded many times. This chain connects TRBV12-3 or TRBV12-4 to TRBJ2-7, with D possibly TRBD2 on 5 matching bases. V gave up 6 bases and J gave up 2 bases, with 14 bases separating them. This CDR3 region has 14 residues. The CDR3: CASSPPGVPYEQYF. In DNA, the CDR3 is TGTGCCAGCAGCCCACCCGGGGTACCCTACGAGCAGTACTTC.

The rearrangement joins TRBV5-3 to TRBJ2-7; D unresolved. TRBV5-3 has ORF status, its function being uncertain. Trimming left V 8 bases short and J 0 bases short, with 9 bases between. The CDR3 runs to 12 residues. CDR3 bases: TGTGCCAGCAGTACGAGCTCCTACGAGCAGTACTTC. Amino acids: CASSTSSYEQYF.

As for this clonotype: This is likely a read error, given that the CDR3 carries no conserved phenylalanine or tryptophan at its end. This chain uses TRBV9 with TRBJ2-1; 15 nucleotides line up with TRBD2. J gave up 4 bases and V 4 bases, and 9 bases lay outside the gene matches. The CDR3 covers 18 residues. Germline V gene lookup returns CDR1 SGDLS and CDR2 YYNGEE. DNA of the CDR3: TGTGCCAGCAGCTCCGGGACTAGCGGGAGGAGTCGGTACAATGAGCAGTTCATC. Protein sequence: CASSSGTSGRSRYNEQFI.

This clonotype was counted a few times. The chain combines TRBV9 with TRBJ2-2; a possible D gene is TRBD1 (5 bases). Trimming took 0 bases from V and 7 from J, leaving 7 bases between them. CDR1 and CDR2 from the germline V gene are SGDLS and YYNGEE. The CDR3 is 13 amino acids. CDR3 in amino acids: CASSVEGYGELFF. In DNA, the CDR3 is TGTGCCAGCAGCGTAGAGGGGTACGGGGAGCTGTTTTTT.

Only a few counts were recorded for this clonotype. This chain connects TRBV4-3 to TRBJ2-7; D is unclear. There are 14 residues in the CDR3. Trimming took off 0 bases at V and 0 bases at J, with 6 bases between the two ends. The V gene's germline CDR1 is LGHNA and CDR2 YSLEER. The CDR3 DNA follows: TGCGCCAGCAGCCAAGATAGGGCCTCCTACGAGCAGTACTTC. As protein: CASSQDRASYEQYF.

This clonotype has more than one count but fewer than ten. The rearrangement uses TRBV11-1 and TRBJ2-7; 11 positions match TRBD2. Germline trimming cut 5 bases from V and 2 bases from J; bases unmatched to any gene: 5. The CDR3 is made up of 15 amino acids. Germline V gives CDR1 SGHAT, CDR2 FQDESV (reference sequence). CDR3 protein: CASSRLAGGAYEQYF. CDR3 DNA: TGTGCCAGCAGCCGCCTAGCGGGAGGAGCCTACGAGCAGTACTTC.

With regard to this clonotype: The conserved phenylalanine or tryptophan normally closing the CDR3 is absent here, so this likely arose from a read error. The chain is built from TRBV27 and TRBJ1-5; no clear D gene. The CDR3 has 13 amino acids. The V end lost 5 bases, the J end lost 6 bases, and 11 bases lay between the germline ends. CDR1 is MNHEY, CDR2 SMNVEV, per germline (reference sequence). The DNA for the CDR3 is TGTGCCAGCAGTGCACAGTGGGGTCAGCCCCAGCATATT. It codes for CASSAQWGQPQHI.